This T cell receptor beta chain was recorded in a study of blood T cell repertoires in COVID-19. Study background: T cells, B-cell-depleted T cells, or PBMCs provided the cDNA or gDNA that served as material.

Deletions cut 7 bases from V and 5 bases from J, with 14 bases between. The CDR3 spans 13 residues. In the study's own analysis: Estimation of nucleated cell counts was performed using reference gene primer amplification. Generated by immunoSEQ multiplex PCR, the TCRdb table keeps only in-frame clones and is missing some. D and trimming come from the DNA, and the V and J calls and clone size come from that table. The sample records about 240,000 clones, around 86% being singletons. This TCR was recovered from a man aged 25-45 years who had recovered from COVID-19. Sequenced: peripheral blood. The chain combines TRBV12-3 or TRBV12-4 with TRBJ2-5; a possible D gene is TRBD2 (7 bases). CDR3 sequence reads: CASNTRGAETQYF. The CDR3 region has the DNA TGTGCCAGCAACACACGGGGGGCGGAGACCCAGTACTTC.